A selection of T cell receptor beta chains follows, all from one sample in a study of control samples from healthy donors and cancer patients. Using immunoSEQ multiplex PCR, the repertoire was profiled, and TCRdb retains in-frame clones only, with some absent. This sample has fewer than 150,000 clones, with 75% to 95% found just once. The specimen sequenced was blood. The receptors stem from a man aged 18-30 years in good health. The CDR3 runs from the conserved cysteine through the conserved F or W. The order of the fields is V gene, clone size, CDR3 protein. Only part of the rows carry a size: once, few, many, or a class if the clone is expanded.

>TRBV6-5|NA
CASKQGSGNTIYF
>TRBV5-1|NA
CASSPWDSPNTGELFF
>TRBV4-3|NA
CASSQDGRGSTNEKLFF
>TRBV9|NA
CASSENRVENTGELFF
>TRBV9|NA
CASSVGTADARGYTF
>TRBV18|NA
CASSPIGGHEQYF
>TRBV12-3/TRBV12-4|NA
CASSRRNQPQHF
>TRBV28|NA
CASSWTPGDEQFF
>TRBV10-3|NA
CAISELDRQGMDYGYTF
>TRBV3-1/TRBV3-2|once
CASSPRDRGSDTQYF
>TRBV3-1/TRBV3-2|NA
CASSQEPGLGTGELFF
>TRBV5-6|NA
CASSLGTSTVTQYF
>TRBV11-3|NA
CASSLVAGGYNEQFF
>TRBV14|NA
CASSQVGTGYEQYF
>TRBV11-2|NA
CASSSSLSGGYEQYF
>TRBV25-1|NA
CASSLPGTGGDGELFF
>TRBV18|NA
CASSQRQAETQYF
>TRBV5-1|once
CASSLEGGTEAFF
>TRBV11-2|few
CASTEQGGETQYF
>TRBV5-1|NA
CASNGGLGYTF
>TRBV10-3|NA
CAISEGGDGKKLFF
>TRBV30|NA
CAWSFQRETYKETQYF
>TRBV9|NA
CASSAGQGAEAFF
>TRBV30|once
CAWSVNANQPQHF
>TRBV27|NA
CASSLYGEALGETQYF
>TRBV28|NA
CASSFSQGDEKLFF
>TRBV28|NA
CASSLGEAFF
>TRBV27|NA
CASSLSVGGLGYF
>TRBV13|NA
CASSSARDRQETQYF
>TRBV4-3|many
CASSQDIAGGYNEQFF
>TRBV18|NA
CASSHFGGRADQPQHF